The 4 T cell receptor beta chains below were found in one sample sequenced in a study of blood T cell repertoires in COVID-19 (dated by TCRdb to the early 2020s). Preparation of the library involved the immunoSEQ multiplex PCR assay. Here the immuneACCESS table is served through TCRdb, limited to in-frame sequences with V and J called. Missing clones are a known gap in these copies; in checked studies unresolved V genes cover under half, and the rest lacks a known reason. The sample table holds approximately 70,000 clones, of which more than 85% were seen once. The top ten clonotypes cover roughly 2.6% of the sample. The sample taken for sequencing was peripheral blood. These receptors originate from a man in his forties or fifties with COVID-19, enrolled during active disease.

The chain combines TRBV27 with TRBJ1-2, with D uncertain. Germline CDR1 is MNHEY and CDR2 is SMNVEV (reference sequence). The CDR3 extends over 14 amino acids. Trimming took off 0 bases at V and 8 bases at J, with 13 bases between the two ends. The CDR3 protein is CASSLSPQVIGYTF. In DNA, the CDR3 is TGTGCCAGCAGTTTATCCCCGCAGGTGATCGGCTACACCTTC.

The rearrangement uses TRBV18 and TRBJ2-7, with 9 nucleotides matching TRBD2. V shed 6 bases, J shed 0 bases, and the junction held 6 bases outside the gene matches. This CDR3 region has 15 residues. Germline V lookup: CDR1 KGHSH, CDR2 LQKENI. CDR3 sequence: CASSDRLAVSYEQYF. The CDR3, as DNA: TGTGCCAGCTCGGATCGACTAGCGGTCTCCTACGAGCAGTACTTC.

This chain uses TRBV30 with TRBJ2-5; D not certain. Trimming cost V 0 bases and J 5 bases, with 10 bases left between them. Per germline, CDR1 GTSNPN and CDR2 SVGIG (reference sequence). The CDR3 consists of 13 residues. The CDR3 DNA reads TGTGCCTGGAGTGTTCAGTCGAGGGAGACCCAGTACTTC. It codes for CAWSVQSRETQYF.

This clone was seen a handful of times. The chain recombines TRBV18 with TRBJ1-1; TRBD1 aligns across 7 bases. From germline, CDR1 is KGHSH and CDR2 LQKENI. This CDR3 region has 13 residues. The V gene end was trimmed by 2 bases and the J gene end by 7 bases; junction bases not matched to a gene: 4. This chain's CDR3 is CASSPMRDSEAFF. CDR3 nucleotide sequence: TGTGCCAGCTCACCAATGCGGGACAGTGAAGCTTTCTTT. Supplemented by reference TRBV18 and TRBJ1-1, the full variable domain reads NAGVMQNPRHLVRRRGQEARLRCSPMKGHSHVYWYRQLPEEGLKFMVYLQKENIIDESGMPKERFSAEFPKEGPSILRIQQVVRGDSAAYFCASSPMRDSEAFFGQGTRLTVV.